The 4 T cell receptor beta chains below come from one sample, sequenced in a study of shared clonotypes between healthy human individuals. Data came from immunoSEQ multiplex PCR; TCRdb stores just in-frame clones and leaves some out. The data hold 2 million to 3 million clones, with approximately 94% observed a single time. The sequencing input was naive CD4+ T cells from PBMCs. Indicated subset: CD45RA+ positively selected. Receptors were obtained from a young man in good health. Some clones in this sample may be carry-over from other donors' samples.

V gene TRBV4-1 combines with J gene TRBJ2-1; TRBD2 agrees at 9 bases. J was trimmed by 4 bases and V by 7 bases; bases with no gene match: 14. CDR3 length: 17 residues. Looked up from germline, CDR1 is MGHRA and CDR2 is YSYEKL. The CDR3 loop reads CASTQGLAGNPYNEQFF. The DNA of the CDR3 is TGCGCCAGCACCCAGGGGCTAGCGGGGAACCCGTACAATGAGCAGTTCTTC.

This clone was seen once. The sample holds other DNA sequences that translate to the same CDR3. The chain has TRBV28 and TRBJ1-6, with D uncertain. Germline CDR1 reads MDHEN; CDR2 reads SYDVKM. Trimming removed 3 bases at V and 3 bases at J, with 6 bases between. CDR3 length equals 14 residues. The CDR3 is CASSLRLYNSPLHF. CDR3 DNA: TGTGCCAGCAGTTTGCGGCTCTATAATTCACCCCTCCACTTT.

V usage is TRBV27 and J usage is TRBJ1-2; D is uncertain. Germline loops: CDR1 MNHEY, CDR2 SMNVEV (reference sequence). CDR3 length equals 13 residues. The V end lost 3 bases, the J end lost 5 bases, and 10 bases lay between the germline ends. This chain's CDR3 is CASSFNSYYGYTF. The CDR3 DNA reads as TGTGCCAGCAGTTTCAACAGTTATTATGGCTACACCTTC.

The chain has TRBV19 and TRBJ2-2; 11 bases are shared with TRBD1. J lost 4 bases, V lost 6 bases, and 7 bases had no gene match. The CDR3 runs to 16 residues. Germline values: CDR1 LNHDA, CDR2 SQIVND (reference sequence). CDR3 region: CASRLRTGGLTGELFF. CDR3 in DNA: TGTGCCAGTAGGCTTAGGACAGGGGGCCTCACCGGGGAGCTGTTTTTT.